What follows is one T cell receptor beta chain and its context. Only in-frame clones appear in the TCRdb table, and some are missing; sequencing was by immunoSEQ multiplex PCR. The sample has 180,000 or so clones, roughly 89% seen once; the top ten hold approximately 1.4%. The data stem from a study of cytomegalovirus exposure and HLA in healthy donors. The germline V gene has CDR1 MNHEY and CDR2 SMNVEV (reference sequence). V lost 0 bases, J lost 4 bases, and 11 bases stayed unmatched. The CDR3 is made up of 17 amino acids. Sequencing was carried out using PBMCs. This receptor was taken from a woman younger than 45 in good health and CMV-seronegative. The V call is TRBV27, the J call TRBJ2-7; 8 positions match TRBD1. The CDR3 reads CASSLSTPGTGLYEQYF. CDR3 DNA: TGTGCCAGCAGTTTATCAACCCCCGGGACAGGACTTTACGAGCAGTACTTC.